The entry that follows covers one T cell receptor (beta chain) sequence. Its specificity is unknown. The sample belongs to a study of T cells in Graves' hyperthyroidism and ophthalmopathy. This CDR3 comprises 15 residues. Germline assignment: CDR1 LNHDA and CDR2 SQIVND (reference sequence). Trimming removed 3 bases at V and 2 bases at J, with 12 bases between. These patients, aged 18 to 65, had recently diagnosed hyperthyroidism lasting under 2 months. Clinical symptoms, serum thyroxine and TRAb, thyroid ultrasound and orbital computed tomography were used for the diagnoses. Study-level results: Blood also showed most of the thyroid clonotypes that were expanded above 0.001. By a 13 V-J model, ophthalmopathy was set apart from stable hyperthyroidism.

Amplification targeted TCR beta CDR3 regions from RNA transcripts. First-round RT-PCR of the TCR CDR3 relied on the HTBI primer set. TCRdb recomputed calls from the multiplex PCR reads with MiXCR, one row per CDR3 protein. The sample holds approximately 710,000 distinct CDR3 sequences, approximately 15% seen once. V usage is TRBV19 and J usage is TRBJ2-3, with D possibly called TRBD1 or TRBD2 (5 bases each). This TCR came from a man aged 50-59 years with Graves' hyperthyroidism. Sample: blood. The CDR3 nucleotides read TGTGCCAGTAGTATCGTGAGGGGAACCACAGATACGCAGTATTTT. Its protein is CASSIVRGTTDTQYF. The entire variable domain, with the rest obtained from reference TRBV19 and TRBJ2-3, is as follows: DGGITQSPKYLFRKEGQNVTLSCEQNLNHDAMYWYRQDPGQGLRLIYYSQIVNDFQKGDIAEGYSVSREKKESFPLTVTSAQKNPTAFYLCASSIVRGTTDTQYFGPGTRLTVL.